The 7 T cell receptor beta chains reported below all come from one sample, sequenced in a study of blood T cell repertoires in COVID-19. Only in-frame clones appear in the TCRdb table, and some are missing; sequencing was by immunoSEQ multiplex PCR. The table records roughly 46,000 clones, 85% to 90% of them present only once. Specimen: PBMCs or T cells enriched from blood (not recorded which). All receptors come from a woman in her forties or fifties who had recovered from COVID-19.

The chain couples TRBV6-6 to TRBJ1-5; 7 bases match TRBD1. From germline, CDR1 is MNHNY and CDR2 SVGAGI (reference sequence). J lost 4 bases, V lost 6 bases, and 12 bases had no gene match. The CDR3 sequence is 16 residues long. CDR3 sequence (DNA): TGTGCCAGCAGACACGCCGACAGGGCACCGAATCAGCCCCAGCATTTT. Translation: CASRHADRAPNQPQHF.

A word on this clone: No DNA is shown, since the ends of the CDR3 on it are uncertain; the CDR3 is the one TCRdb lists. The CDR3 sequence: CSSSGDTDTQYF. The chain employs TRBV29-1 and TRBJ2-3; the table's D gene call, TRBD2, was not cross checked with the DNA. The CDR3 adds up to 12 amino acids, both ends counted. CDR1 SQVTM and CDR2 ANQGSEA come from the germline V gene.

The V gene is TRBV5-1, the J gene TRBJ1-4; D might be TRBD1 (5 bases). V was pared by 4 bases and J by 8 bases, with 18 bases between. The CDR3 runs 15 residues. Germline CDR1 reads SGHRS; CDR2 reads YFSETQ. CDR3 nucleotide sequence: TGCGCCAGCAGCGAGTTAGGGGCGGTCGGGGAAAAACTGTTTTTT. Translation: CASSELGAVGEKLFF.

The V and J genes are TRBV7-9 and TRBJ1-2; the D is unclear. Germline CDR1 and CDR2: SEHNR and FQNEAQ (reference sequence). The CDR3 extends over 13 amino acids. V lost 1 base to trimming and J lost 8 bases, with 11 bases between them. In DNA, the CDR3 is TGTGCCAGCAGCTTAGGAGAGGCCCGGGGCTACACCTTC. This codes for CASSLGEARGYTF. Filled out from reference TRBV7-9 and TRBJ1-2, the complete variable domain reads DTGVSQNPRHKITKRGQNVTFRCDPISEHNRLYWYRQTLGQGPEFLTYFQNEAQLEKSRLLSDRFSAERPKGSFSTLEIQRTEQGDSAMYLCASSLGEARGYTFGSGTRLTVV.

This clone has a single count. The chain carries TRBV6-4 and TRBJ1-2; 7 bases fit TRBD1. V dropped 3 bases and J dropped 5; count of bases not matched to a gene: 3. This CDR3 spans 13 amino acids. In germline, CDR1 is MRHNA, CDR2 SNTAGT. The CDR3 loop reads CASSERDSYGYTF. DNA of the CDR3: TGTGCCAGCAGTGAACGGGACAGTTATGGCTACACCTTC.

V usage is TRBV28 and J usage is TRBJ1-3, with 7 bases matching TRBD1. V dropped 5 bases and J dropped 0; count of bases not matched to a gene: 4. Germline lookup yields CDR1 MDHEN and CDR2 SYDVKM. The CDR3 totals 15 residues. CDR3 loop: CASSPPGGSGNTIYF. For the CDR3, the DNA is TGTGCCAGCAGTCCCCCAGGGGGCTCTGGAAACACCATATATTTT.

The rearrangement links TRBV3-1 (or the pseudogene TRBV3-2) to TRBJ1-2, with TRBD1 matching over 9 bases. Germline CDR1 LGHDT, CDR2 YNNKEL (reference sequence). V gave up 4 bases and J gave up 4 bases; unmatched junction bases: 4. The CDR3 extends over 14 amino acids. CDR3 DNA sequence: TGTGCCAGCAGCCCCCCGGGACAGGGCTATGGCTACACCTTC. Amino acid sequence: CASSPPGQGYGYTF.